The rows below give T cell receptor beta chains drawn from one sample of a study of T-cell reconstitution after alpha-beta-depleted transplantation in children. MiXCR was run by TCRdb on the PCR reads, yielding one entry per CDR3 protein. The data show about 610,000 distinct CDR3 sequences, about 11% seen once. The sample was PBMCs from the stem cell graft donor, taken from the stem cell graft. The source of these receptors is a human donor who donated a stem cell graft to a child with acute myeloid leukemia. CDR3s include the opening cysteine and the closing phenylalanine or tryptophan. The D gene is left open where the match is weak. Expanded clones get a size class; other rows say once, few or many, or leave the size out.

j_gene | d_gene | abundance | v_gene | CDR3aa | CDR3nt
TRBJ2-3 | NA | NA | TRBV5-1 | CASSSRGASPDTQYF | TGCGCCAGCAGCTCCCGGGGGGCTTCGCCAGATACGCAGTATTTT
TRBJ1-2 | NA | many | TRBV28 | CASADRTGYTF | TGTGCCAGCGCCGACAGAACTGGCTACACCTTC
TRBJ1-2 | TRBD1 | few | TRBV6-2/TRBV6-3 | CASSYDRGDYGYTF | TGTGCCAGCAGTTACGACAGGGGGGACTATGGCTACACCTTC
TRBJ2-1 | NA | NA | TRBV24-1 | CATSEGSSYNEQFF | TGTGCCACCAGTGAGGGTTCCTCCTACAATGAGCAGTTCTTC
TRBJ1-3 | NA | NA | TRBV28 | CASSLGRRVSGNTIYF | TGTGCCAGCAGTTTAGGGCGACGCGTCTCTGGAAACACCATATATTTT
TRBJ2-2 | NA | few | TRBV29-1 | CSVTEQARTGELFF | TGCAGCGTTACAGAGCAGGCTCGAACCGGGGAGCTGTTTTTT
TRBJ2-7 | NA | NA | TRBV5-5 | CASSFGPGYEQYF | TGTGCCAGCAGCTTCGGCCCCGGGTACGAGCAGTACTTC
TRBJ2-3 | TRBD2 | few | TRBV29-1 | CSPRLAGTDTQYF | TGCAGCCCCAGACTAGCGGGCACAGATACGCAGTATTTT
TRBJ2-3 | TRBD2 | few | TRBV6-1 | CASSPLAGGKGAPDTQYF | TGTGCCAGCAGTCCTCTCGCCGGGGGGAAGGGAGCCCCAGATACGCAGTATTTT
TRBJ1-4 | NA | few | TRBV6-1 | CASSRGLQEKLFF | TGTGCCAGCAGTCGGGGTCTCCAAGAAAAACTGTTTTTT
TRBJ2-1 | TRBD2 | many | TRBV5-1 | CASSPEREWNEQFF | TGCGCCAGCAGCCCCGAGCGGGAGTGGAATGAGCAGTTCTTC
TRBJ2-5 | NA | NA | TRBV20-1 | CSAKGETQYF | TGCAGTGCTAAGGGGGAGACCCAGTACTTC
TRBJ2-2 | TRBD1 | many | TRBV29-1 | CSVGQGTGELFF | TGCAGCGTTGGACAGGGTACCGGGGAGCTGTTTTTT
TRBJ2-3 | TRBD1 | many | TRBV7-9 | CASSTTEQGATDTQYF | TGTGCCAGCAGCACCACGGAACAGGGGGCGACAGATACGCAGTATTTT
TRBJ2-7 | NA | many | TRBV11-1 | CASSPPRTGIPTDREQYF | TGTGCCAGCAGCCCGCCCCGTACAGGGATCCCTACGGATCGCGAGCAGTACTTC
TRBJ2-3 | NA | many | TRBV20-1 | CSARKRTTDTQYF | TGCAGTGCTAGAAAAAGGACCACAGATACGCAGTATTTT
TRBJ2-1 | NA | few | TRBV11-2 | CASSLGSHIGPYNEQFF | TGTGCCAGCAGCTTGGGATCTCACATAGGGCCCTACAATGAGCAGTTCTTC
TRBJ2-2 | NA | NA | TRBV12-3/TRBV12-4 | CASVGVSGELFF | TGTGCCAGCGTAGGAGTGTCCGGGGAGCTGTTTTTT
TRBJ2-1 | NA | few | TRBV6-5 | CASSYSGRSFF | TGTGCCAGCAGTTACTCGGGCCGCTCCTTCTTC
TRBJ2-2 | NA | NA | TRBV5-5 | CASTPGYTTGELFF | TGTGCCAGCACCCCGGGCTATACCACCGGGGAGCTGTTTTTT
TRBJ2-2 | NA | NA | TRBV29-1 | CSVGGQSEGGTGELFF | TGCAGCGTTGGCGGACAGTCAGAAGGCGGAACCGGGGAGCTGTTTTTT
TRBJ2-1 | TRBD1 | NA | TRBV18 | CASSPLTGGNEQFF | TGTGCCAGCTCACCCTTGACAGGGGGCAATGAGCAGTTCTTC
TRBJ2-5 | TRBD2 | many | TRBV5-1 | CASSTGTSGETQYF | TGCGCCAGCAGCACCGGGACTAGTGGTGAGACCCAGTACTTC
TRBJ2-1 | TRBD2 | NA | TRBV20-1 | CSARARIAGAHEQFF | TGCAGTGCTAGAGCCCGGATAGCGGGAGCTCATGAGCAGTTCTTC
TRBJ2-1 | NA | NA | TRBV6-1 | CASSERWGEQFF | TGTGCCAGCAGTGAAAGGTGGGGTGAGCAGTTCTTC
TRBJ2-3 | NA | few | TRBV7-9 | CASSPGQPYSSSDTQYF | TGTGCCAGCAGCCCGGGACAACCCTATTCCAGCTCAGATACGCAGTATTTT
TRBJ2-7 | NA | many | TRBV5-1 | CASSVGPYEQYF | TGCGCCAGCAGCGTCGGCCCCTACGAGCAGTACTTC
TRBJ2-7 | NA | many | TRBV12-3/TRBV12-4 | CASSFAHEQYF | TGTGCCAGCAGTTTTGCCCACGAGCAGTACTTC
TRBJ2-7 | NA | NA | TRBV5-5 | CASSLVAGRLYEQYF | TGTGCCAGCAGCTTGGTGGCAGGGAGACTCTACGAGCAGTACTTC
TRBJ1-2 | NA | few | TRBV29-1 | CSVEDQGSNYGYTF | TGCAGCGTTGAAGATCAGGGCAGTAACTATGGCTACACCTTC
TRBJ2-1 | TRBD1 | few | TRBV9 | CASSVAPRGVGTGSGRNQFF | TGTGCCAGCAGCGTAGCCCCAAGGGGGGTGGGGACAGGGAGCGGGCGGAACCAGTTCTTC
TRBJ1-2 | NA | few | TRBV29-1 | CSVTGEQGIGYGYTF | TGCAGCGTGACGGGGGAACAGGGAATAGGATATGGCTACACCTTC
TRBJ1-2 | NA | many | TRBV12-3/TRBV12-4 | CASSLRQGYGYTF | TGTGCCAGCAGTTTAAGGCAGGGGTATGGCTACACCTTC
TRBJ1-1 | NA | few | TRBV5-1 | CASSLDASGYTEAFF | TGCGCCAGCAGCTTGGACGCTTCCGGGTACACTGAAGCTTTCTTT
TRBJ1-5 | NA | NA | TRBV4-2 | CASSQVTAGTNQPQHF | TGTGCCAGCAGCCAAGTAACCGCAGGGACCAATCAGCCCCAGCATTTT
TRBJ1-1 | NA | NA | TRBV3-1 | CACSLRMNTEAFF | TGTGCCTGCTCCCTACGGATGAACACTGAAGCTTTCTTT
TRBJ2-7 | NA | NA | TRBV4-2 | CASSQADGRNEQYF | TGTGCCAGCAGCCAAGCGGATGGCAGGAACGAGCAGTACTTC
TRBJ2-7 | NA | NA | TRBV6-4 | CASSESVGGGLEQYF | TGTGCCAGCAGTGAATCGGTGGGCGGGGGCCTCGAGCAGTACTTC
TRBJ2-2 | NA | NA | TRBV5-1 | CASSPSLASYTGELFF | TGCGCCAGCAGCCCCTCCCTCGCGTCTTACACCGGGGAGCTGTTTTTT
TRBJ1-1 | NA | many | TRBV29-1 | CSGKNTEAFF | TGCAGCGGCAAGAACACTGAAGCTTTCTTT
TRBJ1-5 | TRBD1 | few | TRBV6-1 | CASSGPGQLNQPQHF | TGTGCCAGCAGCGGACCGGGACAGCTCAATCAGCCCCAGCATTTT
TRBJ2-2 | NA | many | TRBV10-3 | CAISDSGANTGELFF | TGTGCCATCAGTGATAGCGGTGCGAACACCGGGGAGCTGTTTTTT
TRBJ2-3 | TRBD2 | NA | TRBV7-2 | CASSQMGLAGDTQYF | TGTGCCAGCAGCCAGATGGGACTAGCGGGAGATACGCAGTATTTT
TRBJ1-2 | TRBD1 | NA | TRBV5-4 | CASSWDRDGYTF | TGTGCCAGCAGCTGGGACAGGGATGGCTACACCTTC
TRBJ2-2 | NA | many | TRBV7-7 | CASSPSRSDTGELFF | TGTGCTAGCAGCCCCTCCCGTTCGGACACCGGGGAGCTGTTTTTT
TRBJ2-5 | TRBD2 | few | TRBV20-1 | CSAGLGLGQETQYF | TGCAGTGCTGGCTTAGGACTAGGCCAAGAGACCCAGTACTTC
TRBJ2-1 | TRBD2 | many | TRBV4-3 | CASSQGRASGSYEQFF | TGCGCCAGCAGCCAAGGCAGGGCTAGCGGGAGCTATGAGCAGTTCTTC
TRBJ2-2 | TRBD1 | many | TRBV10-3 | CASSGTVNTGELFF | TGTGCCAGTTCCGGGACAGTTAACACCGGGGAGCTGTTTTTT
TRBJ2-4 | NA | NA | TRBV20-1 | CSAMLKNIQYF | TGCAGTGCTATGTTGAAAAACATTCAGTACTTC
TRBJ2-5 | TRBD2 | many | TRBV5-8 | CASSLGGRAQETQYF | TGTGCCAGCAGCTTGGGCGGGAGGGCCCAGGAGACCCAGTACTTC
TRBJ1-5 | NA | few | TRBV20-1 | CSARSQGPNQPQHF | TGCAGTGCTAGATCGCAAGGACCCAATCAGCCCCAGCATTTT
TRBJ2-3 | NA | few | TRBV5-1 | CASSPAGDRADTQYF | TGCGCCAGCAGCCCCGCCGGGGATAGGGCAGATACGCAGTATTTT